The 5 T cell receptor beta chains below come from one sample, sequenced in a study of Graves' ophthalmopathy and Graves' hyperthyroidism. Amplification of TCR beta CDR3 regions used RNA transcripts. The first round was an RT-PCR with HTBI primers, and the second round was a multiplex PCR. MiXCR, run by TCRdb on the multiplex PCR reads, gives a single entry per CDR3 protein. The table records hundreds of thousands of distinct CDR3 sequences, about 24% of them present only once. Sequenced: peripheral blood. Receptor source: a woman between 18 and 29 years old with stable Graves' hyperthyroidism. Some clones in this sample may be carry-over from other donors' samples.

The gene calls are TRBV7-9 and TRBJ2-5, with TRBD2 identical over 14 bases. V shed 4 bases and J 2 bases; nucleotides not matched to a gene: 3. The germline V gene encodes CDR1 SEHNR and CDR2 FQNEAQ (reference sequence). The CDR3 covers 16 residues. The CDR3, as DNA: TGTGCCAGCAGCTCGGGACTAGCGGGGGAACAAGAGACCCAGTACTTC. This translates into CASSSGLAGEQETQYF.

The table lists this clonotype with a few counts. The chain carries TRBV20-1 and TRBJ2-5, with TRBD1 identical over 10 bases. The V segment lost 0 bases and the J segment 3 bases; nucleotides outside the gene matches: 16. The CDR3 is 19 residues long. Germline V gene data show CDR1 as DFQATT and CDR2 as SNEGSKA (reference sequence). Here the CDR3 reads CSARDFYGTGVAKEETQYF. The DNA for the CDR3 is TGCAGTGCTAGAGATTTCTACGGGACAGGGGTGGCCAAGGAAGAGACCCAGTACTTC.

Details on this clonotype: This clone may be a read error of a much larger clone one base away. The chain is built from TRBV12-3 or TRBV12-4 and TRBJ1-2; D is unclear. CDR3 size: 13 residues. V lost 6 bases, J lost 2 bases, and 10 bases lay in between. As DNA, the CDR3 is TGTGCCAGCAGATCTCGAGAAAACTATGGCTACACCTTC. Protein: CASRSRENYGYTF.

This clonotype occurred once. The chain recombines TRBV6-2 or TRBV6-3 with TRBJ1-1; TRBD1 agrees at 8 bases. Germline V gene lookup returns CDR1 MNHEY and CDR2 SVGEGT. There are 16 residues in the CDR3. V was pared by 6 bases and J by 0 bases, with 9 bases of the junction left unmatched. The CDR3 spells CASSPRPTGVNTEAFF. CDR3 in DNA: TGTGCCAGCAGCCCAAGGCCGACAGGGGTGAACACTGAAGCTTTCTTT.

V and J are TRBV7-2 and TRBJ1-1; no firm D call. Germline assignment: CDR1 SGHTA and CDR2 FQGNSA. There are 14 residues in the CDR3. V lost 5 bases, J lost 6 bases, and 16 bases lay in between. CDR3 loop: CASSPDLVTPEAFF. The DNA of the CDR3 is TGTGCCAGCAGCCCCGATCTAGTCACCCCTGAAGCTTTCTTT.